One and the same sample provided the 17 T cell receptor beta chains below, sequenced in a study of identical twins. TCRdb reanalysed the 5' RACE reads using MiXCR and keeps one entry per CDR3 protein. Here the sample spans fewer than 550,000 distinct CDR3 sequences, roughly 15% being singletons. The sample was also linked to a second study, of yellow fever vaccine responses in identical twins.

The sequenced sample was CD4+ T cells sorted from blood. These receptors were taken from a woman in her late teens or twenties in good health.

This sequence joins TRBV10-3 and TRBJ2-3, with D perhaps TRBD1 (6 bases). The CDR3 loop spans 15 amino acids. V was pared by 7 bases and J by 6 bases, with 20 bases between. CDR1 is ENHRY and CDR2 is SYGVKD in the germline V gene. CDR3 amino acids: CAITPGGPSGDTQYF. The CDR3, as DNA: TGTGCCATCACCCCTGGGGGCCCATCCGGGGATACGCAGTATTTT.

This clonotype was detected many times. The chain uses TRBV12-3 or TRBV12-4 and TRBJ1-1, with D tentatively TRBD1 (5 bases). Deletions cut 7 bases from V and 7 bases from J, with 13 bases between. CDR3 length: 12 amino acids. CDR3 DNA: TGTGCCAGCAAGCGAGGGACCGTTGAAGCTTTCTTT. Translating it yields CASKRGTVEAFF.

This clonotype has at least ten counts. The chain couples TRBV29-1 to TRBJ1-2; TRBD1 might be the D (6 bases). Looked up from germline, CDR1 is SQVTM and CDR2 is ANQGSEA. Trimming took off 4 bases at V and 0 bases at J, with 12 bases between the two ends. The CDR3 contains 14 residues. Here the CDR3 DNA reads TGCAGCGTTGCGCAGGGGACCACTAACTATGGCTACACCTTC. Encoded protein: CSVAQGTTNYGYTF.

Regarding this clonotype: At one of its ends the junction is not consistent with the germline gene, which may arise from a read error. The gene calls are TRBV12-3 or TRBV12-4 and TRBJ1-3; 7 nucleotides match TRBD1. CDR3 length: 13 residues. CDR3 nucleotide sequence: TGTGCCAGCAGGGGACAGACAAGAAACACCACATATTTT. As protein: CASRGQTRNTTYF.

CDR3 DNA sequence: TGTGCCAGCAGTTTAGGGAGTGGGAAACTGTTTTTT. Protein sequence: CASSLGSGKLFF. The V call is TRBV12-3 or TRBV12-4, the J call TRBJ1-4; no firm D call. Trimming removed 1 base at V and 11 bases at J, with 8 bases between. The CDR3 spans 12 residues.

This rearrangement joins TRBV7-7 to TRBJ2-5; 7 bases are a match to TRBD2. V gave up 0 bases and J gave up 3 bases; unmatched junction bases: 7. The CDR3 runs to 16 residues. Looked up from germline, CDR1 is SSHAT and CDR2 is FNYEAQ (reference sequence). CDR3 region: CASSLAGGSGKETQYF. CDR3 DNA sequence: TGTGCCAGCAGCTTAGCGGGTGGCAGCGGGAAAGAGACCCAGTACTTC.

Points on this clonotype: It is likely a read error, because the conserved phenylalanine at the end of the CDR3 is missing. V and J are TRBV28 and TRBJ2-7, with 9 bases aligning to TRBD1. Germline lookup yields CDR1 MDHEN and CDR2 SYDVKM. Trimming took 2 bases from V and 3 from J; bases not matched to a gene: 5. The CDR3 spans 15 residues. For the CDR3, the DNA is TGTGCCAGCAGTTTAACAGGGGGCGCGGGCTACGAGCAGTACGCC. Encoded protein: CASSLTGGAGYEQYA.

V and J are TRBV7-9 and TRBJ2-1; tentatively, D is TRBD1 (6 bases). The ends were cut back, 1 base at V and 7 bases at J, with 14 bases in the middle. Germline values: CDR1 SEHNR, CDR2 FQNEAQ (reference sequence). This CDR3 region has 15 residues. The CDR3 is CASSLGGRVLNEQFF. The CDR3 coding sequence is TGTGCCAGCAGCTTAGGGGGGCGGGTACTTAATGAGCAGTTCTTC.

J is TRBJ2-6 and V is TRBV12-2; the table's D call, TRBD1, has no DNA check behind it. TRBV12-2 is given as a pseudogene. The CDR3 covers 20 residues. CDR3 loop: CASRLTPLDRELSGANVLTF. DNA of the CDR3: TGTGCAAGTCGCTTAACTCCCCTGGACAGAGAACTCTCTGGGGCCAACGTCCTGACTTTC.

This clonotype occurred many times. The chain joins TRBV12-3 or TRBV12-4 to TRBJ1-3; 7 bases agree with TRBD1. The CDR3 is made up of 14 amino acids. Trimming at V came to 6 bases and at J to 4 bases, leaving 6 bases not matched to a gene. This chain's CDR3 is CASRPTGVGNTIYF. The DNA of the CDR3 is TGTGCCAGCAGACCTACAGGGGTCGGAAACACCATATATTTT.

The chain links TRBV5-1 to TRBJ2-7, with 9 bases lining up with TRBD1. The germline V gene encodes CDR1 SGHRS and CDR2 YFSETQ. The CDR3 is 17 amino acids. V was clipped by 0 bases and J by 4 bases; unmatched bases: 11. The CDR3 is CASSLGGQGSAFYEQYF. As DNA, the CDR3 is TGCGCCAGCAGCTTGGGGGGACAGGGTTCCGCCTTTTACGAGCAGTACTTC.

The gene calls are TRBV24-1 and TRBJ1-5; D ambiguous. The CDR3 spans 13 residues. CDR1 and CDR2 from the germline V gene are KGHDR and SFDVKD. The V and J ends lost 4 bases and 3 bases respectively, with 6 bases between them. CDR3 region: CATSEGYNQPQHF. The CDR3 DNA follows: TGTGCCACCAGTGAAGGTTACAATCAGCCCCAGCATTTT.

The V and J genes are TRBV3-1 and TRBJ1-5; the match to TRBD1 covers 7 bases. Germline V gene sequence: CDR1 LGHDT, CDR2 YNNKEL (reference sequence). The CDR3 covers 13 residues. The trim removed 4 bases at V and 9 bases at J, leaving 6 bases unmatched. This CDR3 reads CASSPQGLGPQHF. DNA of the CDR3: TGTGCCAGCAGCCCACAGGGGCTCGGGCCCCAGCATTTT.

The chain employs TRBV6-1 and TRBJ2-3; tentative D call: TRBD1 (6 bases). The CDR3 loop spans 13 amino acids. CDR1 MNHNS and CDR2 SASEGT come from the germline V gene. Trimming took off 9 bases at V and 7 bases at J, with 17 bases between the two ends. Here the CDR3 DNA reads TGTGCCAGTTCTGGGGTGGGGGCAAATACGCAGTATTTT. Translating it yields CASSGVGANTQYF.

Only a few counts were recorded for this clonotype. The V call is TRBV20-1, the J call TRBJ2-1; 13 bases line up with TRBD2. This CDR3 region has 13 residues. Trimming took 6 bases from V and 7 from J; bases not matched to a gene: 3. Germline assignment: CDR1 DFQATT and CDR2 SNEGSKA (reference sequence). As DNA, the CDR3 is TGCAGTGCCAAGACTAGCGGGAGGAATGAGCAGTTCTTC. It encodes CSAKTSGRNEQFF.

This clonotype has more than one count but fewer than ten. V gene TRBV5-1 combines with J gene TRBJ2-7; 7 bases fit TRBD2. The CDR3 is 14 residues long. With 4 bases clipped from V and 2 bases from J, the junction kept 6 bases outside the gene matches. Germline lookup yields CDR1 SGHRS and CDR2 YFSETQ. The CDR3 loop is CASSATSVTYEQYF. Here the CDR3 DNA reads TGCGCCAGCAGCGCCACTAGCGTAACCTACGAGCAGTACTTC.

This chain connects TRBV11-2 to TRBJ2-7, with 8 bases matching TRBD2. J was trimmed by 2 bases and V by 1 base; bases with no gene match: 7. The CDR3 consists of 16 residues. Looked up from germline, CDR1 is SGHAT and CDR2 is FQNNGV. CDR3 sequence (DNA): TGTGCCAGCAGCTTAGTTCGGACTAGCTTAACCTACGAGCAGTACTTC. Its protein product is CASSLVRTSLTYEQYF. Full variable domain (rest looked up from reference TRBV11-2 and TRBJ2-7): EAGVAQSPRYKIIEKRQSVAFWCNPISGHATLYWYQQILGQGPKLLIQFQNNGVVDDSQLPKDRFSAERLKGVDSTLKIQPAKLEDSAVYLCASSLVRTSLTYEQYFGPGTRLTVT.